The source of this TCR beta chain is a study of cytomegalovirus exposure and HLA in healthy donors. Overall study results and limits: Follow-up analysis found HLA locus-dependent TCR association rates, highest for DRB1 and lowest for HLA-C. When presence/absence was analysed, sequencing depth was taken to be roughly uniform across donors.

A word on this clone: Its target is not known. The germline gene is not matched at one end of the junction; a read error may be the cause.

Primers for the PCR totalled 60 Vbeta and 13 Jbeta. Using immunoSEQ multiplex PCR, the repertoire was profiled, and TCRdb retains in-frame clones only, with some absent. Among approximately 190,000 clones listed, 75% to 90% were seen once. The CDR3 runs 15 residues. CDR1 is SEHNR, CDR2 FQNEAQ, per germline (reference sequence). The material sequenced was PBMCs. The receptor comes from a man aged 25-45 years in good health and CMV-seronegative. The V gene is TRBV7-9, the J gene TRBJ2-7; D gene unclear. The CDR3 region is CSSSFPQAISYEQYF. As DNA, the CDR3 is TGTTCCAGCAGCTTTCCCCAGGCGATCTCCTACGAGCAGTACTTC.